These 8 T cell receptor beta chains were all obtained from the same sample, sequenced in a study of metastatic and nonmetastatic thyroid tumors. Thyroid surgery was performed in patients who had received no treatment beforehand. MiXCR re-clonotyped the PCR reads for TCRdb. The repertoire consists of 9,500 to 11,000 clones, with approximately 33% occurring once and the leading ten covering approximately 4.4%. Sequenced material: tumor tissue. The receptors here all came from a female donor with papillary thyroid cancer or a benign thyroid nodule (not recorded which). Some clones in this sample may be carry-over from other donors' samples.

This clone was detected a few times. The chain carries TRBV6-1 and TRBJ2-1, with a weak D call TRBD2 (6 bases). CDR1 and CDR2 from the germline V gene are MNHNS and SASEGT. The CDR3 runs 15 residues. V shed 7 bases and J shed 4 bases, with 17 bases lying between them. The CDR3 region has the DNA TGTGCCAGCACCCCGGGACTTGAAAGATACAATGAGCAGTTCTTC. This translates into CASTPGLERYNEQFF.

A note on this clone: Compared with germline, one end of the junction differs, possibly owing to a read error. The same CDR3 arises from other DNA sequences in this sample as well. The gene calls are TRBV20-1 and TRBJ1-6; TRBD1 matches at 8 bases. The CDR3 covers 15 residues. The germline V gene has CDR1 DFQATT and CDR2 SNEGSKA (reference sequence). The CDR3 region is CSAGLGQGENSPLHF. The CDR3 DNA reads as TGCAGTGCCGGATTAGGACAGGGCGAGAATTCGCCCCTCCACTTT.

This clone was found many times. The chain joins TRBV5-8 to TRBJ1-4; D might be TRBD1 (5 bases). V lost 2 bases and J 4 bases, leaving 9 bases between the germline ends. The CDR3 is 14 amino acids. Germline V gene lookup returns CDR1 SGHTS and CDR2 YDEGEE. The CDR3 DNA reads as TGTGCCAGCAGCTTCGGGGGGATTAATGAAAAACTGTTTTTT. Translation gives CASSFGGINEKLFF.

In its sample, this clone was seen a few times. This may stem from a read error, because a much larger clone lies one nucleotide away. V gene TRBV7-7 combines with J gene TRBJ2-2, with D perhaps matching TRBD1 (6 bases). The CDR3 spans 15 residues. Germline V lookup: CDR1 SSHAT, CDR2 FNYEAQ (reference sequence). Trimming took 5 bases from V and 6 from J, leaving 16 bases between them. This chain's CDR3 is CASSPKGVRAGELFF. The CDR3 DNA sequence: TGTGCCAGCAGCCCAAAGGGGGTGAGGGCCGGGGAGCTGTTTTTT.

The CDR3 region is CSASSWRSYNEQFF. The CDR3 region has the DNA TGCAGTGCTAGCAGCTGGCGCTCCTACAATGAGCAGTTCTTC. This rearrangement joins TRBV20-1 to TRBJ2-1; D not resolved. The V gene's germline CDR1 is DFQATT and CDR2 SNEGSKA (reference sequence). The CDR3 is 14 amino acids. Trimming stripped 3 bases from V and 0 bases from J, with 9 bases between.

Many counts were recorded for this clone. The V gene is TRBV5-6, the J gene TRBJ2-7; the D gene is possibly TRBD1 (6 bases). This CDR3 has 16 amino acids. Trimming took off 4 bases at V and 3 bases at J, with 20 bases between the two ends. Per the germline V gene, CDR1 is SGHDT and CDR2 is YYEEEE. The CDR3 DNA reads TGTGCCAGCAGCCCTCCGGTGGGGGCTAGGGTCTACGAGCAGTACTTC. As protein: CASSPPVGARVYEQYF.

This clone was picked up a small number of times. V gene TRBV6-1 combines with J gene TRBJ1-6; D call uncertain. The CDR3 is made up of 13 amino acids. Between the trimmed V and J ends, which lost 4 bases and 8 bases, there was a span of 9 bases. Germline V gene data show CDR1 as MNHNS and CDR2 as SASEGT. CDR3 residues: CASSGRSDSPLHF. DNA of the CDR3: TGTGCCAGCAGTGGCCGAAGTGATTCACCCCTCCACTTT.

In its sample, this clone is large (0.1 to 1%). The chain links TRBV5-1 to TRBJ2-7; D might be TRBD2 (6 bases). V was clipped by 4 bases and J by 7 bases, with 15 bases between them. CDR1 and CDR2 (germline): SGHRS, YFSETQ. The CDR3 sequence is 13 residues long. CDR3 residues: CASSGTGDREQYF. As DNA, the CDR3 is TGCGCCAGCAGCGGGACGGGGGATAGAGAGCAGTACTTC.